One and the same sample provided the 28 T cell receptor beta chains below, sequenced in a study of blood T cell repertoires in COVID-19. The data were produced by immunoSEQ multiplex PCR, yet TCRdb's version contains in-frame clones alone and is incomplete. The data hold approximately 250,000 clones, with more than 70% observed a single time. What was sequenced was PBMCs or T cells enriched from blood (not recorded which). Every receptor here comes from a woman aged 35 to 49 with acute COVID-19.

The rearrangement joins TRBV14 to TRBJ2-2; TRBD2 might be the D (6 bases). Germline CDR1 SGHDN, CDR2 FVKESK. The CDR3 has 18 amino acids. Trimming removed 4 bases from V and 2 bases from J, with 20 bases in between. CDR3: CASSPGLGKGVNTGELFF. The CDR3 region has the DNA TGTGCCAGCAGCCCGGGACTGGGGAAAGGGGTAAACACCGGGGAGCTGTTTTTT.

CDR3 region: CASRSTGPGYGYTF. CDR3 nucleotide sequence: TGTGCCAGCAGATCGACAGGGCCCGGCTATGGCTACACCTTC. The V gene is TRBV28, the J gene TRBJ1-2; 7 nucleotides match TRBD1. With V trimmed by 6 bases and J by 4 bases, 8 bases remained unmatched. Per the germline V gene, CDR1 is MDHEN and CDR2 is SYDVKM. This CDR3 region has 14 residues.

This chain connects TRBV7-2 to TRBJ1-2, with a possible D match to TRBD1 (6 bases). The germline V gene encodes CDR1 SGHTA and CDR2 FQGNSA. The CDR3 consists of 12 residues. V was clipped by 5 bases and J by 4 bases, with 8 bases between them. Here the CDR3 DNA reads TGTGCCAGCAGCGCACAGGGCTATGGCTACACCTTC. Protein sequence: CASSAQGYGYTF.

This chain joins TRBV25-1 and TRBJ2-7; D might be TRBD2 (5 bases). The CDR3 has 15 residues. Germline V gene sequence: CDR1 MGHDK, CDR2 SYGVNS. V lost 3 bases and J lost 2, with 14 bases in between. This CDR3 is CASSDHTGVPYEQYF. The CDR3 DNA sequence: TGTGCCAGCAGTGATCATACCGGGGTCCCCTACGAGCAGTACTTC.

CDR3 bases: TGTGCCAGCAGCACCAGGGGAAACACTGAAGCTTTCTTT. As protein: CASSTRGNTEAFF. The gene calls are TRBV7-2 and TRBJ1-1; D might be TRBD1 (6 bases). Germline V gene data show CDR1 as SGHTA and CDR2 as FQGNSA. Between the trimmed V and J ends, which lost 5 bases and 2 bases, there was a span of 9 bases. The CDR3 sequence is 13 residues long. The whole variable domain, remainder taken from reference TRBV7-2 and TRBJ1-1, is GAGVSQSPSNKVTEKGKDVELRCDPISGHTALYWYRQSLGQGLEFLIYFQGNSAPDKSGLPSDRFSAERTGGSVSTLTIQRTQQEDSAVYLCASSTRGNTEAFFGQGTRLTVV.

This sequence joins TRBV5-4 and TRBJ2-2; 10 bases are shared with TRBD1. From germline, CDR1 is SGHNT and CDR2 YYREEE (reference sequence). Trimming cost V 4 bases and J 6 bases; bases outside gene matches: 9. This CDR3 comprises 16 residues. The CDR3 protein is CASSRDPGQGPGELFF. The CDR3 DNA is TGTGCCAGCAGCCGGGATCCGGGACAGGGGCCCGGGGAGCTGTTTTTT.

This clone is a singleton in its sample. The genes are TRBV2 and TRBJ2-1; D ambiguous. V shed 4 bases and J shed 12 bases, with 10 bases lying between them. Germline CDR1 reads SNHLY; CDR2 reads FYNNEI. The CDR3 has 11 residues. CDR3 coding DNA: TGTGCCAGCAGTGTTGACCAGGCGCAGTTCTTC. The encoded protein is CASSVDQAQFF. The full variable domain, its missing parts supplied by reference TRBV2 and TRBJ2-1, is EPEVTQTPSHQVTQMGQEVILRCVPISNHLYFYWYRQILGQKVEFLVSFYNNEISEKSEIFDDQFSVERPDGSNFTLKIRSTKLEDSAMYFCASSVDQAQFFGPGTRLTVL.

The CDR3 DNA is TGTGCCAGCAGCGCTGACAGGGCTGGCTACACCTTC. Its protein product is CASSADRAGYTF. The rearrangement uses TRBV7-9 and TRBJ1-2; TRBD1 agrees at 7 bases. After removal of 5 bases from V and 7 bases from J, the junction contained 4 bases not matched to a gene. CDR3 size: 12 residues. CDR1 and CDR2 from the germline V gene are SEHNR and FQNEAQ (reference sequence).

The V gene is TRBV19, the J gene TRBJ1-1; no clear D. This CDR3 has 13 amino acids. In germline, CDR1 is LNHDA, CDR2 SQIVND (reference sequence). Trimming removed 10 bases at V and 3 bases at J, with 15 bases between. CDR3: CATYRRGHTEAFF. Here the CDR3 DNA reads TGTGCCACCTACCGCCGGGGTCACACTGAAGCTTTCTTT.

The chain couples TRBV24-1 to TRBJ1-1, with D tentatively TRBD1 (6 bases). The CDR3 length is 12 residues. Trimming pared 7 bases from V and 1 base from J, leaving 6 bases between. From germline, CDR1 is KGHDR and CDR2 SFDVKD. CDR3 region: CATRQGNTEAFF. The CDR3 coding sequence is TGTGCCACCAGACAGGGGAACACTGAAGCTTTCTTT.

The J gene is TRBJ2-5, the V gene TRBV12-3 or TRBV12-4, with D tentatively TRBD2 (5 bases). The length of the CDR3 is 13 residues. V shed 8 bases and J shed 2 bases, with 12 bases lying between them. The CDR3 is CASQAWRQETQYF. The CDR3, as DNA: TGTGCCAGCCAGGCGTGGAGGCAAGAGACCCAGTACTTC.

This rearrangement joins TRBV30 to TRBJ1-1; D is undetermined. The CDR3 spans 12 residues. Germline V CDR1 and CDR2: GTSNPN, SVGIG (reference sequence). The CDR3 nucleotides read TGTAGCCTGGAGTTGTGGAACACTGAAGCTTTCTTT. Protein sequence: CSLELWNTEAFF.

The V gene is TRBV7-2, the J gene TRBJ1-2; 7 bases map to TRBD1. Germline-derived CDR1 and CDR2 are SGHTA and FQGNSA. With V trimmed by 1 base and J by 2 bases, 4 bases remained unmatched. The length of the CDR3 is 15 residues. The CDR3 here is CASSLVPGGNYGYTF. As DNA, the CDR3 is TGTGCCAGCAGCTTAGTGCCAGGGGGGAACTATGGCTACACCTTC.

The V call is TRBV4-1, the J call TRBJ2-1; 10 bases line up with TRBD2. Germline trimming cut 2 bases from V and 4 bases from J; bases unmatched to any gene: 5. CDR1 is MGHRA, CDR2 YSYEKL, per germline. The CDR3 is 16 amino acids. The CDR3 here is CASSQTSSGRYNEQFF. In nucleotides, the CDR3 is TGCGCCAGCAGCCAAACGTCTAGCGGGAGATACAATGAGCAGTTCTTC.

V and J are TRBV6-5 and TRBJ2-7; 10 bases agree with TRBD1. Germline CDR1 and CDR2: MNHEY and SVGAGI. The CDR3 consists of 13 residues. Germline trimming cut 8 bases from V and 1 base from J; bases unmatched to any gene: 2. Here the CDR3 reads CASRTGGSYEQYV. The CDR3 nucleotides read TGTGCCAGCCGGACAGGGGGGTCCTACGAGCAGTACGTC.

This rearrangement joins TRBV4-3 to TRBJ1-1; 8 bases match TRBD1. The CDR3 runs to 17 residues. J was trimmed by 6 bases and V by 4 bases; bases with no gene match: 16. The V gene's germline CDR1 is LGHNA and CDR2 YSLEER. CDR3 sequence (DNA): TGCGCCAGCAGCCCCCTCAGGAGCAGGGGGCGGCTGGCTGAAGCTTTCTTT. Protein product: CASSPLRSRGRLAEAFF.

The rearrangement joins TRBV19 to TRBJ2-1; a possible D gene is TRBD1 (6 bases). V was pared by 6 bases and J by 8 bases, with 14 bases between. Per the germline V gene, CDR1 is LNHDA and CDR2 is SQIVND (reference sequence). This CDR3 contains 13 residues. In nucleotides, the CDR3 is TGTGCCAGTAGACGAAATGGGGGCGATGAGCAGTTCTTC. It is translated as CASRRNGGDEQFF.

Written as DNA, the CDR3 is TGTGCCAGTAGTATAGGGCTAGCGGGAGGATCACATACAGATACGCAGTATTTT. This codes for CASSIGLAGGSHTDTQYF. The chain recombines TRBV19 with TRBJ2-3; TRBD2 aligns across 11 bases. Germline V lookup: CDR1 LNHDA, CDR2 SQIVND (reference sequence). The CDR3 runs 18 residues. The V gene end was trimmed by 1 base and the J gene end by 3 bases; junction bases not matched to a gene: 9.

The rearrangement links TRBV27 to TRBJ2-3, with D maybe TRBD1 (5 bases). Germline CDR1 is MNHEY and CDR2 is SMNVEV (reference sequence). The CDR3 is made up of 15 amino acids. Trimming pared 3 bases from V and 0 bases from J, leaving 10 bases between. The CDR3 is CASSFLGVSTDTQYF. The CDR3 DNA sequence: TGTGCCAGCAGTTTCCTAGGGGTTAGCACAGATACGCAGTATTTT.

This chain connects TRBV24-1 to TRBJ2-3; TRBD1 agrees at 7 bases. Germline V CDR1 and CDR2: KGHDR, SFDVKD. V shed 4 bases and J 1 base; nucleotides not matched to a gene: 7. The CDR3 covers 16 residues. The CDR3: CATSDHDRAGTDTQYF. The CDR3 DNA follows: TGTGCCACCAGTGACCATGACAGGGCGGGCACAGATACGCAGTATTTT.

V is TRBV28 and J is TRBJ2-7; D unclear. This CDR3 comprises 12 residues. Germline CDR1 MDHEN, CDR2 SYDVKM. The V end was cut by 10 bases, the J end by 1 base, with 11 bases between. Here the CDR3 reads CATESSSYEQYF. The CDR3 nucleotides are TGTGCCACCGAGTCTAGTTCCTACGAGCAGTACTTC.

V gene TRBV18 combines with J gene TRBJ2-3; 13 positions agree with TRBD2. The CDR3 contains 16 residues. The germline V gene has CDR1 KGHSH and CDR2 LQKENI. With 2 bases clipped from V and 4 bases from J, the junction kept 3 bases outside the gene matches. The CDR3 here is CASSPALAGGPDTQYF. For the CDR3, the DNA is TGTGCCAGCTCACCAGCACTAGCGGGAGGGCCAGATACGCAGTATTTT.

This clone was counted once. The V gene is TRBV5-1, the J gene TRBJ2-3, with TRBD2 as a possible D gene (5 bases). V lost 0 bases, J lost 4 bases, and 12 bases lay in between. Germline CDR1 is SGHRS and CDR2 is YFSETQ. The CDR3 sequence is 15 residues long. The CDR3 sequence: CASSLGELVADTQYF. The DNA for the CDR3 is TGCGCCAGCAGCTTGGGCGAACTAGTTGCAGATACGCAGTATTTT.

This rearrangement joins TRBV24-1 to TRBJ2-1; TRBD2 matches 12 bases. The germline V gene has CDR1 KGHDR and CDR2 SFDVKD. The CDR3 sequence is 15 residues long. Trimming took 5 bases from V and 10 from J; bases not matched to a gene: 8. CDR3 sequence: CATSAFNGLAGEQFF. Written as DNA, the CDR3 is TGTGCCACCAGTGCCTTCAACGGACTAGCGGGGGAGCAGTTCTTC.

The chain uses TRBV7-9 and TRBJ1-6, with D uncertain. Trimming stripped 5 bases from V and 17 bases from J, with 16 bases between. This CDR3 is built from 12 residues. CDR1 SEHNR and CDR2 FQNEAQ come from the germline V gene (reference sequence). The chain's CDR3 is CASSPQITRIHF. The CDR3 DNA follows: TGTGCCAGCAGCCCCCAAATTACGAGGATCCACTTT.

V is TRBV4-1 and J is TRBJ1-4, with D hard to call. CDR3 length: 14 residues. CDR1 is MGHRA, CDR2 YSYEKL, per germline. The V and J ends lost 10 bases and 4 bases respectively, with 16 bases between them. CDR3 nucleotide sequence: TGCGCCACTAAAGAGGAACCTTTTAATGAAAAACTGTTTTTT. Protein: CATKEEPFNEKLFF.

This clone has only one observation. J is TRBJ2-5 and V is TRBV9, with a tentative D call TRBD2 (6 bases). Looked up from germline, CDR1 is SGDLS and CDR2 is YYNGEE. The CDR3 runs to 19 residues. V was pared by 0 bases and J by 4 bases, with 25 bases between. The CDR3 protein is CASSVVNREYWDWRETQYF. The CDR3, as DNA: TGTGCCAGCAGCGTAGTCAACCGGGAGTATTGGGATTGGCGAGAGACCCAGTACTTC.

The V and J genes are TRBV5-8 and TRBJ1-4; D might be TRBD1 (5 bases). In germline, CDR1 is SGHTS, CDR2 YDEGEE. The CDR3 contains 15 residues. Trimming pared 3 bases from V and 7 bases from J, leaving 16 bases between. CDR3 in amino acids: CASSSRGGLGEKLFF. In DNA form, the CDR3 reads TGTGCCAGCAGCTCACGGGGGGGACTGGGTGAAAAACTGTTTTTT.